This T cell receptor (beta chain) was found in a study of blood T cells in healthy people across ages. Study summary: Template-switching capture recovered about one barcoded beta molecule per two T cells.

PCR was performed a second time for about 7 to 12 cycles using a sample-barcoded 5' primer and a J-beta primer mix. TCRdb recomputed calls from the 5' RACE reads with MiXCR, one row per CDR3 protein. In the table there are around 1.7 million distinct CDR3 sequences, under 30% of which are singletons. The germline gives CDR1 LNHNV, CDR2 YYDKDF (reference sequence). The CDR3 runs 16 residues. V was clipped by 0 bases and J by 5 bases, with 16 bases between them. The receptor was derived from a woman between 25 and 40 years old in good health. The sample taken for sequencing was blood. The gene calls are TRBV15 and TRBJ2-5, with D perhaps being TRBD1 or TRBD2 (5 bases each). CDR3 loop: CATSRDRKGTGETQYF. The CDR3 coding sequence is TGTGCCACCAGCAGAGATAGGAAGGGGACCGGGGAGACCCAGTACTTC.